The T cell receptor beta chain described here comes from a study of shared clonotypes between healthy human individuals. Trimming left V 3 bases short and J 7 bases short, with 14 bases between. Per germline, CDR1 SGHRS and CDR2 YFSETQ. The CDR3 runs 14 residues. Sequencing used immunoSEQ multiplex PCR; TCRdb keeps in-frame clones, though not all of them. The table records 2 million to 2.5 million clones, approximately 94% of them present only once. The gene calls are TRBV5-1 and TRBJ1-5; D is possibly TRBD1 (5 bases). The source of this sequence is a man between 18 and 29 years old in good health. Specimen: naive CD4+ T cells sorted from blood. Subset here: CD45RA+ positively selected. CDR3 DNA sequence: TGCGCCAGCAGCTGGGGGGAGGCGGGGCAGCCCCAGCATTTT. Protein product: CASSWGEAGQPQHF.